Listed below are T cell receptor beta chains from one sample, sequenced in a study of cytomegalovirus exposure and HLA in healthy donors. Profiled with immunoSEQ multiplex PCR; TCRdb holds only in-frame clones, not every one. The sample includes around 87,000 clones, more than 65% of them seen just once. Sequencing used PBMCs. The origin of the receptors is a girl aged 2 to 9 in good health and CMV-seropositive. CDR3s include the opening cysteine and the closing phenylalanine or tryptophan. Each record gives: V gene, CDR3 protein.

TRBV5-1,CASSSSGSYEQYF
TRBV10-3,CAISGPLGTQYF
TRBV27,CASSKRDRGLDTQYF
TRBV6-1,CASSIDGTYTEAFF
TRBV7-8,CASSLFIGGYTDTQYF
TRBV28,CASSLLRPGSTDTQYF
TRBV19,CASREEGTYGYTF
TRBV29-1,CSVELQGAGEKLFF
TRBV10-3,CAVGGAGSSYNEQFF
TRBV6-6,CASRGQDTGELFF
TRBV5-1,CASSPAADSYEQYF
TRBV6-1,CASSRQGYQPQHF
TRBV27,CASSLGQGTHYGYTF
TRBV5-1,CASSSDSGANTGELFF
TRBV30,CAWAGRTFNEKLFF
TRBV11-3,CASSLVGGGQETQYF
TRBV13,CASSSRQVPSGNTIYF
TRBV28,CASSPSLGAYQPQHF
TRBV7-2,CASSLQGAGEKLFF
TRBV18,CASSPTRNTEAFF
TRBV20-1,CSASWRDTQYF
TRBV11-2,CASHTGGALGTEAFF
TRBV27,CASSSTGLAGGPPKDNEQFF
TRBV2,CASSRGQRNQPQHF
TRBV11-2,CASSFLSQETQYF
TRBV29-1,CSVDRGEGYTF
TRBV7-9,CAYLGGSGTEAFF
TRBV25-1,CASSDRGYEQYF
TRBV27,CASSSGQGANYGYTF
TRBV7-9,CASTRGSGNEQFF